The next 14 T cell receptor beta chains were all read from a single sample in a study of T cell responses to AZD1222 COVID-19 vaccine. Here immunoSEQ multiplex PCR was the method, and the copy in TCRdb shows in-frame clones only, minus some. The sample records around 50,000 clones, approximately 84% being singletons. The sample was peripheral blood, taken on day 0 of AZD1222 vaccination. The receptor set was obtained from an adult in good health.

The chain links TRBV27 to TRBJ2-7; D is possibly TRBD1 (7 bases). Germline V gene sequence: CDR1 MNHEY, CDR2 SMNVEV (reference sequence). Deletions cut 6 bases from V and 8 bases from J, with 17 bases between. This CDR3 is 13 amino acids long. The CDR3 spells CASSGGGEGKQYF. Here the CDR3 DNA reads TGTGCCAGCAGCGGAGGGGGCGAAGGGAAGCAGTACTTC.

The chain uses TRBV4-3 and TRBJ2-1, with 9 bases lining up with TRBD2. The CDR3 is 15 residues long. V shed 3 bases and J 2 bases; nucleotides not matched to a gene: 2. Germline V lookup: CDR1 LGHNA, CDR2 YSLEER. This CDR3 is CASSHGTSTYNEQFF. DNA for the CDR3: TGCGCCAGCAGCCACGGGACTAGCACCTACAATGAGCAGTTCTTC.

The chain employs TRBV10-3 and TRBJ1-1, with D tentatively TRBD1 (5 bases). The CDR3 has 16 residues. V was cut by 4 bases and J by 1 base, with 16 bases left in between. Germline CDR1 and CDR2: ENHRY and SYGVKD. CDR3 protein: CAISGGAGRKNTEAFF. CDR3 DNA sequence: TGTGCCATCAGTGGGGGCGCCGGCAGGAAGAACACTGAAGCTTTCTTT.

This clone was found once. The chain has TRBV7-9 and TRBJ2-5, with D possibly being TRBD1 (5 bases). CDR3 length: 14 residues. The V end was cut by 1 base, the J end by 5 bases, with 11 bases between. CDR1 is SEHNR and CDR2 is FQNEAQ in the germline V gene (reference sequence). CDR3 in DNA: TGTGCCAGCAGCTTAGTACAGGCCTACGAGACCCAGTACTTC. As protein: CASSLVQAYETQYF. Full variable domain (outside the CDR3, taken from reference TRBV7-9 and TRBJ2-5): DTGVSQNPRHKITKRGQNVTFRCDPISEHNRLYWYRQTLGQGPEFLTYFQNEAQLEKSRLLSDRFSAERPKGSFSTLEIQRTEQGDSAMYLCASSLVQAYETQYFGPGTRLLVL.

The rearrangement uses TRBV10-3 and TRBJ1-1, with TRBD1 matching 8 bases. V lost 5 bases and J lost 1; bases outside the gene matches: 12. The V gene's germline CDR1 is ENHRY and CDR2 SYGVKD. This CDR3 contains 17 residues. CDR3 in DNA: TGTGCCATCAGTTACACACGATCCGGGACAGGGAACACTGAAGCTTTCTTT. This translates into CAISYTRSGTGNTEAFF.

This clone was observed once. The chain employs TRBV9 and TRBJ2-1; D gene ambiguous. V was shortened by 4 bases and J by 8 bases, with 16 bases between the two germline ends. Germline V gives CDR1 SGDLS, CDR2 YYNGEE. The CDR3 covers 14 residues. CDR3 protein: CASSSIGWADEQFF. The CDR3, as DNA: TGTGCCAGCAGCTCAATCGGGTGGGCTGATGAGCAGTTCTTC. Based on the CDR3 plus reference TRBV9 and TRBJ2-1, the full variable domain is DSGVTQTPKHLITATGQRVTLRCSPRSGDLSVYWYQQSLDQGLQFLIQYYNGEERAKGNILERFSAQQFPDLHSELNLSSLELGDSALYFCASSSIGWADEQFFGPGTRLTVL.

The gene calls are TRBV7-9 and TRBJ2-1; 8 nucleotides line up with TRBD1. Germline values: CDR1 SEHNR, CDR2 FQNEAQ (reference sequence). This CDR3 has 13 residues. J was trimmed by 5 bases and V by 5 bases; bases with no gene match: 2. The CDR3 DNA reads TGTGCCAGCAGCCAGACAGGGGACAATGAGCAGTTCTTC. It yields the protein CASSQTGDNEQFF. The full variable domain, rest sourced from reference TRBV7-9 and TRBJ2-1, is DTGVSQNPRHKITKRGQNVTFRCDPISEHNRLYWYRQTLGQGPEFLTYFQNEAQLEKSRLLSDRFSAERPKGSFSTLEIQRTEQGDSAMYLCASSQTGDNEQFFGPGTRLTVL.

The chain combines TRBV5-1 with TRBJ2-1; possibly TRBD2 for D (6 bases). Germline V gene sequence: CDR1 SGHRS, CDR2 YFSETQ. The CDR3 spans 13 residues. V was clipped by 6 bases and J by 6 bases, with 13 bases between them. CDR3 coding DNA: TGCGCCAGCACCATGGACGGGGGCAATGAGCAGTTCTTC. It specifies CASTMDGGNEQFF.

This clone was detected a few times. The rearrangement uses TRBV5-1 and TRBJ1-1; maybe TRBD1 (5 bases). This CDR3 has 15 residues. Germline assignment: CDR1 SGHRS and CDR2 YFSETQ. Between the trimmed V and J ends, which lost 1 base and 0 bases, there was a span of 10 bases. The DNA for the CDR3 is TGCGCCAGCAGCTTGTCTGAGGGGTTGAACACTGAAGCTTTCTTT. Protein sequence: CASSLSEGLNTEAFF.

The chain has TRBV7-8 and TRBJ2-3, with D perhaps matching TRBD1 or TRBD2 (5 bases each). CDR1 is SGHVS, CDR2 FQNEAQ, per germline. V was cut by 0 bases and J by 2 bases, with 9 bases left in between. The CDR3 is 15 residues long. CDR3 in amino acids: CASSLAWGNTDTQYF. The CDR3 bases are TGTGCCAGCAGCTTAGCTTGGGGGAACACAGATACGCAGTATTTT.

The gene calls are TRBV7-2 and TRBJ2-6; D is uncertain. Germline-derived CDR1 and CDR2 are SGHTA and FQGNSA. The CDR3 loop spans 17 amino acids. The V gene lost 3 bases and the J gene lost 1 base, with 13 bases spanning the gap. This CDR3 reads CASSLGTVLSGANVLTF. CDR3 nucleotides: TGTGCCAGCAGCTTGGGCACGGTATTGTCTGGGGCCAACGTCCTGACTTTC.

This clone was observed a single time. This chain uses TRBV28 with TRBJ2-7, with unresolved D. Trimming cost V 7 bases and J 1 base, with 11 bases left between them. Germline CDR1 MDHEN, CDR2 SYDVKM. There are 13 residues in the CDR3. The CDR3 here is CASTGPHSYEQYF. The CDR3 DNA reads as TGTGCCAGCACCGGGCCCCATTCCTACGAGCAGTACTTC.

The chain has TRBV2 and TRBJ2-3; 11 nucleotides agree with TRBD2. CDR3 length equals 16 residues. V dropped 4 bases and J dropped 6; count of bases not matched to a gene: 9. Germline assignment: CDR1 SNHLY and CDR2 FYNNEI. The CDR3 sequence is CASSGLLAGVADTQYF. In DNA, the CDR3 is TGTGCCAGCAGTGGACTACTAGCGGGAGTCGCGGATACGCAGTATTTT.

CDR3: CASSSNRDTQYF. The DNA for the CDR3 is TGTGCCAGCTCATCCAACAGAGATACGCAGTATTTT. V usage is TRBV18 and J usage is TRBJ2-3, with no clear D. The V and J ends lost 5 bases and 5 bases respectively, with 8 bases between them. CDR3 length: 12 amino acids. Germline lookup yields CDR1 KGHSH and CDR2 LQKENI.